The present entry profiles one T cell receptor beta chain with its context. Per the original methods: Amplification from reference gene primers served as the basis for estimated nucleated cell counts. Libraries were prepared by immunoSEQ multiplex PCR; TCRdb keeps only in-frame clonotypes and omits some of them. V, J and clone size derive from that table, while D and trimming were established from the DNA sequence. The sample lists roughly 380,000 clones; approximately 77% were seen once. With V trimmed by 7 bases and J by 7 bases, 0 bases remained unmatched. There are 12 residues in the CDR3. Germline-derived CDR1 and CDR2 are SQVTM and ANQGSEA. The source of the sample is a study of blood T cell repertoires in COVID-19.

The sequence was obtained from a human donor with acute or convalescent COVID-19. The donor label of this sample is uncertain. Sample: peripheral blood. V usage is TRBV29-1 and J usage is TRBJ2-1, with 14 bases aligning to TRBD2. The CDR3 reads CSGTSGRNEQFF. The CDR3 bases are TGCAGCGGGACTAGCGGGAGGAATGAGCAGTTCTTC.